This T cell receptor beta chain was captured by sequencing in a study of shared clonotypes between healthy human individuals. Study findings and constraints: Memory subsets had estimated richness that was generally smaller than that of naive subsets. All-four-donor shared clonotypes had higher generation probabilities than non-shared clonotypes did. Sampling covered blood only; tissue repertoires likely differ.

Some clones are missing from TCRdb's copy, which holds only in-frame ones; the method was immunoSEQ multiplex PCR. The profile covers roughly 2.5 million clones, with 85% to 95% appearing a single time and over 0.12% taken by the ten largest. About this clone itself: Its specificity is not known. Other DNA sequences within the sample encode an identical CDR3.

The trim removed 5 bases at V and 3 bases at J, leaving 0 bases unmatched. Germline CDR1 is SGHDT and CDR2 is YYEEEE. This CDR3 spans 12 amino acids. The chain links TRBV5-6 to TRBJ2-7, with 9 positions matching TRBD1. This clonotype originated in a man between 18 and 35 years old in good health. The specimen sequenced was naive CD4+ T cells sorted from blood. Stated subset: CD45RA+ positively selected. CDR3 sequence reads: CASRGQGYEQYF. The DNA for the CDR3 is TGTGCCAGCAGGGGACAGGGCTACGAGCAGTACTTC.